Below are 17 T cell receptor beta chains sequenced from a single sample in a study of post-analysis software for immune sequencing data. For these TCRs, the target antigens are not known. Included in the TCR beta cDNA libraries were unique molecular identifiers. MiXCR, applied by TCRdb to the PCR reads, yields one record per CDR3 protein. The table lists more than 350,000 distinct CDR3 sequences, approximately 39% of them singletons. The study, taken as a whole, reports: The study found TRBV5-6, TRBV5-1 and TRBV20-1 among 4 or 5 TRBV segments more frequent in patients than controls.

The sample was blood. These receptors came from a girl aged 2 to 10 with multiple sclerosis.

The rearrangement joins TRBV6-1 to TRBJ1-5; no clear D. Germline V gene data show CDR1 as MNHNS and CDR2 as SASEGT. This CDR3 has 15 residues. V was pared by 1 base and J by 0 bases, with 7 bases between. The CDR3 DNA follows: TGTGCCAGCAGTGAAGGGCAAAATAGCAATCAGCCCCAGCATTTT. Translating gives CASSEGQNSNQPQHF.

This chain's CDR3 is CASSSLTGDPYEQYF. As DNA, the CDR3 is TGCGCCAGCAGCTCTTTGACAGGGGACCCCTACGAGCAGTACTTC. This chain uses TRBV5-1 with TRBJ2-7; 8 nucleotides align to TRBD1. V trimming: 3 bases; J trimming: 2 bases; junction bases outside the gene matches: 7. Per germline, CDR1 SGHRS and CDR2 YFSETQ. The CDR3 runs to 15 residues.

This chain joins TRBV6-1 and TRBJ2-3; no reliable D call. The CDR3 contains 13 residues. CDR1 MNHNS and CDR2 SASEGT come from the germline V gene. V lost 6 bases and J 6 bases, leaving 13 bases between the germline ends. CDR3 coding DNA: TGTGCCAGCAGCCTCTCCGATCGGGATACGCAGTATTTT. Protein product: CASSLSDRDTQYF.

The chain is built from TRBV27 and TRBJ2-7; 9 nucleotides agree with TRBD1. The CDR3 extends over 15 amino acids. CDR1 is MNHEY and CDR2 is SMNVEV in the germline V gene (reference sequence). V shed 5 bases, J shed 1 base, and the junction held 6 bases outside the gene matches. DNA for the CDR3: TGTGCCAGCAGTCCCCGGACAGGGGAATCCTACGAGCAGTACTTC. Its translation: CASSPRTGESYEQYF.

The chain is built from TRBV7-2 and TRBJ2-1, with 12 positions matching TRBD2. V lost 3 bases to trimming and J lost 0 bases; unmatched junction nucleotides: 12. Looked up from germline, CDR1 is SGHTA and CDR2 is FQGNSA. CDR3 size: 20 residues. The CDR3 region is CASSFPTGTSGPSSYNEQFF. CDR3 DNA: TGTGCCAGCAGCTTCCCCACCGGGACTAGCGGGCCGAGCTCCTACAATGAGCAGTTCTTC. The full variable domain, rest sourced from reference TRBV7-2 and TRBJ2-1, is GAGVSQSPSNKVTEKGKDVELRCDPISGHTALYWYRQSLGQGLEFLIYFQGNSAPDKSGLPSDRFSAERTGGSVSTLTIQRTQQEDSAVYLCASSFPTGTSGPSSYNEQFFGPGTRLTVL.

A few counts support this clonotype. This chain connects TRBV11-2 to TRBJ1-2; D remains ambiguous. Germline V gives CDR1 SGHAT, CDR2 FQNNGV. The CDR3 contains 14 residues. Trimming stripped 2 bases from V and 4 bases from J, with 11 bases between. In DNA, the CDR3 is TGTGCCAGCAGCTTATCGGGGTTATCCTATGGCTACACCTTC. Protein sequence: CASSLSGLSYGYTF.

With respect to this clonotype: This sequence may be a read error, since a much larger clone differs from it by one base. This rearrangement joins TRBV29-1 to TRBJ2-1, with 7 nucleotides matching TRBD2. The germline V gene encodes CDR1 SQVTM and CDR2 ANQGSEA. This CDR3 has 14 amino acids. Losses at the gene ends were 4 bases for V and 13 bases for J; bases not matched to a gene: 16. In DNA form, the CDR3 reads TGCAGCGTTGTCCCTAGCGGATTATGGGGAACCCAGTTCTTC. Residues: CSVVPSGLWGTQFF.

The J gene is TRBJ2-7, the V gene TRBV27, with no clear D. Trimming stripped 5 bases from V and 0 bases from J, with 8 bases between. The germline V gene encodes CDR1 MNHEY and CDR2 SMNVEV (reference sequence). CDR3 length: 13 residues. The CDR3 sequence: CASSSEVSYEQYF. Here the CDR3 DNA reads TGTGCCAGCAGTAGTGAGGTCTCCTACGAGCAGTACTTC.

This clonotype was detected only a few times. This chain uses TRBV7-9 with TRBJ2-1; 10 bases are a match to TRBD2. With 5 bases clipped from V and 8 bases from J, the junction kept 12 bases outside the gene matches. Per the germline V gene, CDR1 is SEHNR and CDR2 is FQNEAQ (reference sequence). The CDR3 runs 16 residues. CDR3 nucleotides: TGTGCCAGCAGCGCAGCAGCGGGGGGGACAAGCGATGAGCAGTTCTTC. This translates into CASSAAAGGTSDEQFF.

CDR3 DNA: TGCGCCAGCAGCCAAGAGACCCCACGCGGGATAAGGGCCTCCACCCAAGAGACCCAGTACTTC. Its translation is CASSQETPRGIRASTQETQYF. The chain employs TRBV4-3 and TRBJ2-5, with D perhaps matching TRBD2 (6 bases). This CDR3 has 21 amino acids. Trimming cost V 0 bases and J 1 base, with 27 bases left between them. Germline assignment: CDR1 LGHNA and CDR2 YSLEER.

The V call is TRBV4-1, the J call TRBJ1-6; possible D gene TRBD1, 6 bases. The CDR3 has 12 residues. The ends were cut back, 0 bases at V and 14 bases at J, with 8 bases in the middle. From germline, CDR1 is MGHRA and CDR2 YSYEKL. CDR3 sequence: CASSQDGDTLHF. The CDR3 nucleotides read TGCGCCAGCAGCCAAGACGGGGACACCCTCCACTTT.

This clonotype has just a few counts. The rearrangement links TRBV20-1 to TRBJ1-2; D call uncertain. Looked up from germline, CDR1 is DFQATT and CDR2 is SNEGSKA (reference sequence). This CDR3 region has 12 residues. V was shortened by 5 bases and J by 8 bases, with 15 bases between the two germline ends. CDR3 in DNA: TGCAGTGCTGGACCGGGATCCTTCGGCTACACCTTC. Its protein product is CSAGPGSFGYTF.

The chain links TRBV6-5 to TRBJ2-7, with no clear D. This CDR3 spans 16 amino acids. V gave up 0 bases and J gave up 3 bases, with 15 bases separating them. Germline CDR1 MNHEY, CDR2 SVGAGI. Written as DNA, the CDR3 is TGTGCCAGCAGTTACTCGATTCCGGGCGTTAACTACGAGCAGTACTTC. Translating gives CASSYSIPGVNYEQYF.

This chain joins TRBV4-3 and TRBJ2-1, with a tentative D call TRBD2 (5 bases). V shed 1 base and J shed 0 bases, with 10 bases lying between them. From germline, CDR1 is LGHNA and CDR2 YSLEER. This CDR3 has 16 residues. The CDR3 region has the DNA TGCGCCAGCAGCCAAGCCGGGGTTAGCTCCTACAATGAGCAGTTCTTC. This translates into CASSQAGVSSYNEQFF.

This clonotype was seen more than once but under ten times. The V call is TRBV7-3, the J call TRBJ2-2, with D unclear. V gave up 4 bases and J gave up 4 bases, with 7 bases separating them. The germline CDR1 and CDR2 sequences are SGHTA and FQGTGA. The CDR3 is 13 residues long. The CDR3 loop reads CASSSGLTGELFF. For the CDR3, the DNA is TGTGCCAGCAGCTCTGGCCTCACCGGGGAGCTGTTTTTT.

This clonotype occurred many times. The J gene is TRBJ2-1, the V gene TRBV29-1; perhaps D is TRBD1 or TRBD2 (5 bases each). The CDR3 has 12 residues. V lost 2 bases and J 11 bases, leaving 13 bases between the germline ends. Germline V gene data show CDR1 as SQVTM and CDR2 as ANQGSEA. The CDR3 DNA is TGCAGCGTTGAAAGGGACCTGGATCAGCAGTTCTTC. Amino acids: CSVERDLDQQFF.

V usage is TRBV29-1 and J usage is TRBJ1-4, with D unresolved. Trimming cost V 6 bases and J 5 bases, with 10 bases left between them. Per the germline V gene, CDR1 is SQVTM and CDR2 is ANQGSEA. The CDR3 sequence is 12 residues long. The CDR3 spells CSVAEVNEKLFF. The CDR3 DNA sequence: TGCAGCGTGGCTGAGGTGAATGAAAAACTGTTTTTT.